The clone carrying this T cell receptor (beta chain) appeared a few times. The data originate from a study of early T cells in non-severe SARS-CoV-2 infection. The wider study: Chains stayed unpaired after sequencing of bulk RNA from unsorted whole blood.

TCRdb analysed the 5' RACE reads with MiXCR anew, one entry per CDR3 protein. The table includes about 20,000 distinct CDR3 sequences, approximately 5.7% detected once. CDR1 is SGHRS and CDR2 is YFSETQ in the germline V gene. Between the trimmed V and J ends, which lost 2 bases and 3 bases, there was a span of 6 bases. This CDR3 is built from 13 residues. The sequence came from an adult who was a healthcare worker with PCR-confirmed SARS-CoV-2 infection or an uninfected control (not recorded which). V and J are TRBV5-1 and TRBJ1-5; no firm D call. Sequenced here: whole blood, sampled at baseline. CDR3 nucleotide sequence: TGCGCCAGCAGCTTACAATACAATCAGCCCCAGCATTTT. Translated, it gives CASSLQYNQPQHF.